The T cell receptor (beta chain) under discussion was sequenced for a study of human T cells and chemical hapten exposure. TCRdb redid the calling of the RACE reads with MiXCR, one entry per CDR3 protein. The sample holds about 380,000 distinct CDR3 sequences, 4% to 6% seen once. As to time point: pre-sensitization, week 0. Described treatment: therapeutic diphenylcyclopropenone sensitization with weekly scalp DPC. The CDR3 runs to 18 residues. The junction had 7 bases not matched to a gene; V was cut back by 0 bases and J by 0 bases. Germline V CDR1 and CDR2: SNHLY, FYNNEI. The source was whole blood, collected in connection with sensitization to the hapten diphenylcyclopropenone (DPC). The chain has TRBV2 and TRBJ2-3; 9 nucleotides line up with TRBD2. The TCR originated in a woman in her fifties or sixties with alopecia areata. Some clones in this sample may be carry-over from other donors' samples. The chain's CDR3 is CASSEALLLAGSTDTQYF. For the CDR3, the DNA is TGTGCCAGCAGTGAAGCGCTTCTACTAGCGGGTAGCACAGATACGCAGTATTTT.